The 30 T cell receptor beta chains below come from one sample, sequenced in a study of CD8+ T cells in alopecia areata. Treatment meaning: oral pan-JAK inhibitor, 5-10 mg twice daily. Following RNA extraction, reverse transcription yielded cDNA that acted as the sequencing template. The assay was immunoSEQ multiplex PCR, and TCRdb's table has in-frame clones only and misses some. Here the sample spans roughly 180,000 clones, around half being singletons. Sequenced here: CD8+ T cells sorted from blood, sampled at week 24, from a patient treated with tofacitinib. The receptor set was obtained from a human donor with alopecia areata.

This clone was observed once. CDR3 bases: TGTGCCAGCAGAGCTTACGACAGACAGGGACCTGGCTACACCTTC. This sequence encodes CASRAYDRQGPGYTF. The chain links TRBV11-2 to TRBJ1-2; 7 bases agree with TRBD1. CDR1 and CDR2 from the germline V gene are SGHAT and FQNNGV. The CDR3 contains 15 residues. The junction had 14 bases not matched to a gene; V was cut back by 6 bases and J by 7 bases.

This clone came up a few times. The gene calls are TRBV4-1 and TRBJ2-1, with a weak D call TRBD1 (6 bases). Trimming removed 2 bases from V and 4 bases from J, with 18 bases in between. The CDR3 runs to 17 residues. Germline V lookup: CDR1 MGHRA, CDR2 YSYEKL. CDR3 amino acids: CASSQQDSVLRYNEQFF. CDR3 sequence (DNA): TGCGCCAGCAGCCAACAGGACAGCGTGCTTAGATACAATGAGCAGTTCTTC.

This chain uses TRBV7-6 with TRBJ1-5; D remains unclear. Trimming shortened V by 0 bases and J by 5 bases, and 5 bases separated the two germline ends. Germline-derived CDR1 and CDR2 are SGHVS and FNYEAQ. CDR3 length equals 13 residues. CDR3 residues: CASSLARDQPQHF. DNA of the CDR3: TGTGCCAGCAGCTTAGCTAGGGATCAGCCCCAGCATTTT.

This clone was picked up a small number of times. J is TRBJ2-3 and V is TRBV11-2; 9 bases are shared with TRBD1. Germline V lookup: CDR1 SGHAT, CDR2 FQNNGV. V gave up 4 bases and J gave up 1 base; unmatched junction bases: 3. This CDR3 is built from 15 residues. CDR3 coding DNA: TGTGCCAGCAGCTCACGGACAGGGGGCACAGATACGCAGTATTTT. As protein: CASSSRTGGTDTQYF.

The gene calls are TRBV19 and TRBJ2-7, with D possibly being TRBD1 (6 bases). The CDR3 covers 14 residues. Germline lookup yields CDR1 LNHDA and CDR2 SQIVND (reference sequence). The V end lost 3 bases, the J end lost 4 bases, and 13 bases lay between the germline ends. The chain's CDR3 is CASSISGQPYEQYF. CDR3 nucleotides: TGTGCCAGTAGTATCTCTGGACAGCCGTACGAGCAGTACTTC.

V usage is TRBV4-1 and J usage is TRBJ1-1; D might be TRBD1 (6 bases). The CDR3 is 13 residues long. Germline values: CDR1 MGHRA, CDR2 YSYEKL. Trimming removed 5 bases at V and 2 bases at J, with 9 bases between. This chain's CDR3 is CASSTTGNTEAFF. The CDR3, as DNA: TGCGCCAGCAGCACGACAGGAAACACTGAAGCTTTCTTT.

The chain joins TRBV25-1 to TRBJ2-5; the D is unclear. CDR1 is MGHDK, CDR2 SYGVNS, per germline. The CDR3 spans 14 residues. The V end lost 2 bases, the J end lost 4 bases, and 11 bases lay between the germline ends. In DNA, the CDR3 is TGTGCCAGCAGTGAACACGAGGTGGTAGAGACCCAGTACTTC. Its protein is CASSEHEVVETQYF.

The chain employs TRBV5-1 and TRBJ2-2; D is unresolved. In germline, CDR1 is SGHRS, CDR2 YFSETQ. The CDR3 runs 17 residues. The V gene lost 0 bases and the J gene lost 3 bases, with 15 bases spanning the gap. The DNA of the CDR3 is TGCGCCAGCAGCTTGGCACCTCCCAGTTATTACACCGGGGAGCTGTTTTTT. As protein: CASSLAPPSYYTGELFF.

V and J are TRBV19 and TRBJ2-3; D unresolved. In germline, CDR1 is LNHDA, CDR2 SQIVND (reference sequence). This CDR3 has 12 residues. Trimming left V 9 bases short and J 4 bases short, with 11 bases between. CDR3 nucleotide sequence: TGTGCCAGCAGATCCCGTTCAGATACGCAGTATTTT. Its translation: CASRSRSDTQYF.

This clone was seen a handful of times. The DNA of the CDR3 is TGTGCCAGCAGTTACGAACACGCGGCTAGCACAGATACGCAGTATTTT. Residues: CASSYEHAASTDTQYF. V and J are TRBV6-6 and TRBJ2-3; no clear D gene. V was shortened by 2 bases and J by 0 bases, with 12 bases between the two germline ends. There are 16 residues in the CDR3. In germline, CDR1 is MNHNY, CDR2 SVGAGI (reference sequence).

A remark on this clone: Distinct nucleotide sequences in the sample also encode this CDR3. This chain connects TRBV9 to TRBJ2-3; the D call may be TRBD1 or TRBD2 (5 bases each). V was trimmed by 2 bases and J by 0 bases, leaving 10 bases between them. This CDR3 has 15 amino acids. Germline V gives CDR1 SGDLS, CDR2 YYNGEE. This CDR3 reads CASSVGTGSTDTQYF. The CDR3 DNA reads TGTGCCAGCAGCGTCGGGACGGGAAGCACAGATACGCAGTATTTT.

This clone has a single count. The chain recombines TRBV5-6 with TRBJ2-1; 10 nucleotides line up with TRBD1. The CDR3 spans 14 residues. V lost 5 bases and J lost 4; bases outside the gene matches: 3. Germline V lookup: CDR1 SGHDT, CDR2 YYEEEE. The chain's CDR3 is CASSWDRGYNEQFF. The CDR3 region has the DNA TGTGCCAGCAGTTGGGACAGGGGTTACAATGAGCAGTTCTTC.

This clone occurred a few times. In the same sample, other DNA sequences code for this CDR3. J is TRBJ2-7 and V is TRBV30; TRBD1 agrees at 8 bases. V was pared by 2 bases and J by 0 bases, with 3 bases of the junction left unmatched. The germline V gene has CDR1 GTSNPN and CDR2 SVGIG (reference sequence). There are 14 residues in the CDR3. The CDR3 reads CAWSPGTGSYEQYF. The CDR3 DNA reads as TGTGCCTGGAGTCCCGGGACAGGCTCCTACGAGCAGTACTTC.

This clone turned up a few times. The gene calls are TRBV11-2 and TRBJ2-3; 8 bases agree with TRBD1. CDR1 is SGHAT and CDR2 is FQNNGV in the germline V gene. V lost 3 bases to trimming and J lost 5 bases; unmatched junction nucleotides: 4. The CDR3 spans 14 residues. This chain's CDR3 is CASSFVTGEDTQYF. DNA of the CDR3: TGTGCCAGCAGCTTCGTGACAGGGGAAGATACGCAGTATTTT.

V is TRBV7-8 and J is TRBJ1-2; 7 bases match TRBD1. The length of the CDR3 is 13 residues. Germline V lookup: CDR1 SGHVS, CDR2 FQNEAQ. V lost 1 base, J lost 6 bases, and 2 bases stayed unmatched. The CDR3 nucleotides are TGTGCCAGCAGCTTAGGAACAGGGGATGGCTACACCTTC. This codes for CASSLGTGDGYTF.

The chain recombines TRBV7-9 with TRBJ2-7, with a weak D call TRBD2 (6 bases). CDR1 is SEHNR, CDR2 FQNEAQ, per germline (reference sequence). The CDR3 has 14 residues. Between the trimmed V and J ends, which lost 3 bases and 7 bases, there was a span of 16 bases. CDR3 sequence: CASSFENLGGEQYF. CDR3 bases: TGTGCCAGCAGCTTCGAGAACCTCGGGGGTGAGCAGTACTTC.

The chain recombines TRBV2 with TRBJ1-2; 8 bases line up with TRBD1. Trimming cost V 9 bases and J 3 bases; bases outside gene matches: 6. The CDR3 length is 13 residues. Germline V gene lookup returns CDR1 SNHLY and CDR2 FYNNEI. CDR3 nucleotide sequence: TGTGCCAGGGAACAGGGGGAGGACTATGGCTACACCTTC. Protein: CAREQGEDYGYTF.

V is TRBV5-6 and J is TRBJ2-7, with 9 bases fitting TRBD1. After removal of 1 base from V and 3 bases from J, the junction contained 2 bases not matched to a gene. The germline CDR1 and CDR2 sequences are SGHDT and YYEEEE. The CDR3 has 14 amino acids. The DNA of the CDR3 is TGTGCCAGCAGCTTGTTGGACAGGGGCTACGAGCAGTACTTC. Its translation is CASSLLDRGYEQYF.

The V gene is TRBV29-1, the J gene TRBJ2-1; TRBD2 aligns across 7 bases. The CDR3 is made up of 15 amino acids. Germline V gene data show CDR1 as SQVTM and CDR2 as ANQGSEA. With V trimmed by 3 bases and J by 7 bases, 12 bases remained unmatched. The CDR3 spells CSVEGVSGEVNEQFF. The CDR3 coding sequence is TGCAGCGTTGAGGGGGTCAGCGGGGAGGTGAATGAGCAGTTCTTC.

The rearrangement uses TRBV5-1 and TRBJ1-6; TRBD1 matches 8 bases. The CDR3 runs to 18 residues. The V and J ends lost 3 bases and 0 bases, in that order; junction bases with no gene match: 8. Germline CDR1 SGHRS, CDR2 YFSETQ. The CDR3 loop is CASSWRGTGSSYNSPLHF. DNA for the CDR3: TGCGCCAGCAGCTGGCGGGGGACAGGCAGCTCCTATAATTCACCCCTCCACTTT. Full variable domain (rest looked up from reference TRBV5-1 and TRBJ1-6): KAGVTQTPRYLIKTRGQQVTLSCSPISGHRSVSWYQQTPGQGLQFLFEYFSETQRNKGNFPGRFSGRQFSNSRSEMNVSTLELGDSALYLCASSWRGTGSSYNSPLHFGNGTRLTVT.

CDR3 bases: TGCAGCGTTGAATATGCGGGGGGGCATCAAGAGACCCAGTACTTC. Translated: CSVEYAGGHQETQYF. The rearrangement links TRBV29-1 to TRBJ2-5; 9 bases match TRBD2. Germline lookup yields CDR1 SQVTM and CDR2 ANQGSEA. The CDR3 length is 15 residues. Germline trimming cut 2 bases from V and 2 bases from J; bases unmatched to any gene: 6.

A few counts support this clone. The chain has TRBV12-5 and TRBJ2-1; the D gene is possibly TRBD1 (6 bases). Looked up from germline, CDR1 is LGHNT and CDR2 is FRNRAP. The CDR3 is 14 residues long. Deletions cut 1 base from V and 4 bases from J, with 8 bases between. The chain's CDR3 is CASGLGTDYNEQFF. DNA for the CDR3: TGTGCTAGTGGTTTGGGGACAGATTACAATGAGCAGTTCTTC. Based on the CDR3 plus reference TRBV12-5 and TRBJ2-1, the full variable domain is DARVTQTPRHKVTEMGQEVTMRCQPILGHNTVFWYRQTMMQGLELLAYFRNRAPLDDSGMPKDRFSAEMPDATLATLKIQPSEPRDSAVYFCASGLGTDYNEQFFGPGTRLTVL.

The CDR3 region has the DNA TGTGCCATCAGTGAGTTCGGGGGCACTGAAGCTTTCTTT. Protein product: CAISEFGGTEAFF. The genes are TRBV10-3 and TRBJ1-1; D perhaps matches TRBD1 (5 bases). V dropped 1 base and J dropped 4 bases, with 7 bases sitting between them. The CDR3 has 13 residues. The germline gives CDR1 ENHRY, CDR2 SYGVKD.

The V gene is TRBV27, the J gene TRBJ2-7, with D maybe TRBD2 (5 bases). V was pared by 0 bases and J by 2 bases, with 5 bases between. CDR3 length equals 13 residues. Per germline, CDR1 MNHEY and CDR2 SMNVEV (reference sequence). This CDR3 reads CASSLSGAYEQYF. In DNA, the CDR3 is TGTGCCAGCAGTTTATCCGGGGCCTACGAGCAGTACTTC.

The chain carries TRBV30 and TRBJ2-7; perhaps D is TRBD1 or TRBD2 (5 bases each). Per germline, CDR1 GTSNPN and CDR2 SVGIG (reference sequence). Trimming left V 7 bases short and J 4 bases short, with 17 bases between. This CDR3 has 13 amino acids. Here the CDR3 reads CASARGSLYEQYF. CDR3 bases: TGTGCCTCGGCACGGGGCTCCCTTTACGAGCAGTACTTC.

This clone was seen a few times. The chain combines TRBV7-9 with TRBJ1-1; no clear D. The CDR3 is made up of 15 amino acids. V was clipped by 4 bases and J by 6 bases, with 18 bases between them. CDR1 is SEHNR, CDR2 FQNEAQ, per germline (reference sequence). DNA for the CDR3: TGTGCCAGCAGCTCCTTTGGAGGGATAATTTCTGAAGCTTTCTTT. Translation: CASSSFGGIISEAFF.

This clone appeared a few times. The CDR3 loop reads CSAYHTGELFF. CDR3 sequence (DNA): TGCAGCGCTTACCACACCGGGGAGCTGTTTTTT. The rearrangement links TRBV29-1 to TRBJ2-2; no firm D call. This CDR3 is 11 amino acids long. From germline, CDR1 is SQVTM and CDR2 ANQGSEA. V gave up 7 bases and J gave up 3 bases, with 6 bases separating them.

CDR3 DNA sequence: TGTGCCTGGGGGACGGTGAGGAGTTCACCCCTCCACTTT. Residues: CAWGTVRSSPLHF. This chain links TRBV30 with TRBJ1-6; TRBD1 is a possible D gene (5 bases). This CDR3 comprises 13 residues. Germline CDR1 GTSNPN, CDR2 SVGIG (reference sequence). The germline V and J ends were trimmed by 5 bases and 9 bases, with 14 bases remaining between them.

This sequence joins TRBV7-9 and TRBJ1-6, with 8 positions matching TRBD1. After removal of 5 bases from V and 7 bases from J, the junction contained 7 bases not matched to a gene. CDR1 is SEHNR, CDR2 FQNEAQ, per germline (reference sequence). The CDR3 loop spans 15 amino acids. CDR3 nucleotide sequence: TGTGCCAGCAGCAAGGACAGGGCCGTAAATTCACCCCTCCACTTT. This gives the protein CASSKDRAVNSPLHF.

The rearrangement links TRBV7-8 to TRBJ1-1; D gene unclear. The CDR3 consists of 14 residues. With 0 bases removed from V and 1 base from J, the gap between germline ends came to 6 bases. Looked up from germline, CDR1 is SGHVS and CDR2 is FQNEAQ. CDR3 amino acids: CASSLAGWNTEAFF. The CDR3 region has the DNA TGTGCCAGCAGCTTAGCAGGGTGGAACACTGAAGCTTTCTTT.